The source of this T cell receptor beta chain is a study of blood T cell repertoires in COVID-19. Generated by immunoSEQ multiplex PCR, the TCRdb table keeps only in-frame clones and is missing some. The repertoire holds 100,000 to 150,000 clones, with approximately 86% as singletons. Deletions cut 3 bases from V and 2 bases from J, with 11 bases between. The germline CDR1 and CDR2 sequences are LNHDA and SQIVND (reference sequence). This CDR3 is built from 15 residues. This clonotype was sampled from a woman in her 70s with COVID-19, enrolled during active disease. The sample consisted of peripheral blood. This chain uses TRBV19 with TRBJ1-5; TRBD1 is a possible D gene (5 bases). The CDR3, as DNA: TGTGCCAGTAGTATGGCGGGGGGGGGCAATCAGCCCCAGCATTTT. Translated: CASSMAGGGNQPQHF.